The 18 T cell receptor beta chains given below trace back to one sample, sequenced in a study of T cells in Graves' hyperthyroidism and ophthalmopathy. The source material, RNA transcripts, was used to amplify TCR beta CDR3 regions. The primer set for the first-round RT-PCR of the TCR CDR3 was HTBI. TCRdb passed the multiplex PCR reads through MiXCR, listing each CDR3 protein once. Of 150,000 or so distinct CDR3 sequences in the sample, roughly a fifth were seen once. Sequencing input: blood. The receptors were sampled from a woman aged 50 to 60 with Graves' hyperthyroidism that later progressed to Graves' ophthalmopathy.

This clonotype was seen at least ten times. The chain links TRBV5-5 to TRBJ2-7, with D perhaps matching TRBD1 (5 bases). There are 12 residues in the CDR3. V shed 3 bases and J shed 1 base, with 5 bases lying between them. The V gene's germline CDR1 is SGHKS and CDR2 YYEKEE (reference sequence). The CDR3 spells CASSSGSYEQYF. The CDR3 DNA is TGTGCCAGCAGCTCAGGGTCCTACGAGCAGTACTTC.

Many counts were recorded for this clonotype. This chain uses TRBV5-1 with TRBJ2-3, with D perhaps TRBD2 (5 bases). Trimming took off 0 bases at V and 5 bases at J, with 16 bases between the two ends. The CDR3 sequence is 16 residues long. CDR1 is SGHRS and CDR2 is YFSETQ in the germline V gene. The chain's CDR3 is CASSLAASQWGDTQYF. The CDR3 coding sequence is TGCGCCAGCAGCTTGGCGGCTAGCCAATGGGGAGATACGCAGTATTTT.

The chain employs TRBV20-1 and TRBJ2-3; tentatively, D is TRBD1 (6 bases). The CDR3 contains 14 residues. V gave up 2 bases and J gave up 8 bases, with 17 bases separating them. Germline-derived CDR1 and CDR2 are DFQATT and SNEGSKA (reference sequence). Here the CDR3 DNA reads TGCAGTGCTAGACTGCCCGGACAGCTTAGTACGCAGTATTTT. Translating it yields CSARLPGQLSTQYF.

In this sample, this clonotype turned up many times. This rearrangement joins TRBV28 to TRBJ1-2; no firm D call. This CDR3 region has 15 residues. V was shortened by 4 bases and J by 8 bases, with 20 bases between the two germline ends. Germline CDR1 and CDR2: MDHEN and SYDVKM. The CDR3: CASSSAAGGGLGYTF. CDR3 nucleotide sequence: TGTGCCAGCAGTTCAGCCGCCGGTGGAGGGTTAGGCTACACCTTC.

A note on this clonotype: The junction differs from germline at one of its ends, possibly a read error. The chain couples TRBV20-1 to TRBJ1-5; D ambiguous. The germline gives CDR1 DFQATT, CDR2 SNEGSKA (reference sequence). The CDR3 length is 12 residues. The CDR3 DNA follows: TGCAGTGCTGGAGACAACAATCAGCCCCAGCATTTT. This gives the protein CSAGDNNQPQHF.

A few counts support this clonotype. The rearrangement links TRBV7-9 to TRBJ1-1, with a possible D match to TRBD1 (6 bases). This CDR3 has 15 amino acids. Germline V gene data show CDR1 as SEHNR and CDR2 as FQNEAQ (reference sequence). Trimming pared 0 bases from V and 1 base from J, leaving 9 bases between. The chain's CDR3 is CASSLATGRNTEAFF. The CDR3 DNA sequence: TGTGCCAGCAGCTTAGCTACAGGGAGGAACACTGAAGCTTTCTTT. The entire variable domain, with the rest obtained from reference TRBV7-9 and TRBJ1-1, is as follows: DTGVSQNPRHKITKRGQNVTFRCDPISEHNRLYWYRQTLGQGPEFLTYFQNEAQLEKSRLLSDRFSAERPKGSFSTLEIQRTEQGDSAMYLCASSLATGRNTEAFFGQGTRLTVV.

A remark on this clonotype: At one end, the junction sequence differs from germline, possibly due to a read error. V gene TRBV7-4 combines with J gene TRBJ1-3; no firm D call. CDR1 and CDR2 from the germline V gene are SGHVT and SQSDAQ. The CDR3 consists of 15 residues. The CDR3 loop reads CASSPGGQRGDTIYF. For the CDR3, the DNA is TGTGCCAGCAGCCCTGGAGGGCAGCGTGGAGACACCATATATTTT.

Ten or more counts support this clonotype. V and J are TRBV2 and TRBJ2-3, with a weak D call TRBD2 (6 bases). Germline V gene lookup returns CDR1 SNHLY and CDR2 FYNNEI. The CDR3 has 14 residues. The V and J ends lost 6 bases and 0 bases respectively, with 10 bases between them. CDR3 region: CASRRTTSTDTQYF. CDR3 nucleotide sequence: TGTGCCAGCAGAAGGACTACTAGCACAGATACGCAGTATTTT.

In its sample, this clonotype was seen many times. The chain combines TRBV3-1 with TRBJ1-6, with D possibly matching TRBD1 (6 bases). Between the trimmed V and J ends, which lost 2 bases and 11 bases, there was a span of 16 bases. This CDR3 is 15 amino acids long. The germline CDR1 and CDR2 sequences are LGHDT and YNNKEL (reference sequence). The CDR3 region is CASSQRGQGRAPLHF. CDR3 nucleotides: TGTGCCAGCAGCCAACGCGGCCAGGGGAGGGCACCCCTCCACTTT.

The chain carries TRBV12-3 or TRBV12-4 and TRBJ2-1; tentative D call: TRBD2 (6 bases). Deletions cut 2 bases from V and 0 bases from J, with 8 bases between. The CDR3 consists of 15 residues. In DNA, the CDR3 is TGTGCCAGCAGTTTATACGGGAGCTCCTACAATGAGCAGTTCTTC. It translates to CASSLYGSSYNEQFF.

The V call is TRBV13, the J call TRBJ2-1; D may correspond to TRBD1 or TRBD2 (6 bases each). V lost 0 bases and J 4 bases, leaving 13 bases between the germline ends. The CDR3 is 16 amino acids. Germline CDR1 PRHDT, CDR2 FYEKMQ (reference sequence). The CDR3 reads CASSLGVGGKYNEQFF. The CDR3 DNA follows: TGTGCCAGCAGCTTAGGCGTGGGGGGCAAGTACAATGAGCAGTTCTTC.

The chain recombines TRBV5-1 with TRBJ2-6, with 9 bases lining up with TRBD1. Looked up from germline, CDR1 is SGHRS and CDR2 is YFSETQ. CDR3 length: 14 residues. The junction had 0 bases not matched to a gene; V was cut back by 7 bases and J by 1 base. CDR3 region: CASGTGSGANVLTF. In nucleotides, the CDR3 is TGCGCCAGCGGGACAGGGTCTGGGGCCAACGTCCTGACTTTC.

This clonotype was seen repeatedly, ten times or more. V usage is TRBV24-1 and J usage is TRBJ2-3; D possibly corresponds to TRBD1 (5 bases). V was clipped by 5 bases and J by 2 bases, with 10 bases between them. Germline-derived CDR1 and CDR2 are KGHDR and SFDVKD. The CDR3 spans 14 residues. The CDR3 DNA sequence: TGTGCCACCAGTGCTACAGGTCCCACAGATACGCAGTATTTT. Its protein is CATSATGPTDTQYF.

This clonotype appeared a few times. This chain links TRBV28 with TRBJ2-5; no definite D call. Trimming shortened V by 7 bases and J by 5 bases, and 11 bases separated the two germline ends. The CDR3 covers 12 residues. Germline-derived CDR1 and CDR2 are MDHEN and SYDVKM. As DNA, the CDR3 is TGTGCCAGCAACTCCAGGTGGGAGACCCAGTACTTC. Its translation is CASNSRWETQYF.

This clonotype was recorded many times. The chain uses TRBV20-1 and TRBJ2-5; 7 nucleotides agree with TRBD2. Germline CDR1 and CDR2: DFQATT and SNEGSKA (reference sequence). This CDR3 comprises 15 residues. The V and J ends lost 7 bases and 5 bases, in that order; junction bases with no gene match: 16. CDR3 bases: TGCAGTGGTCTTCCAGGCTCGGGGCGGGGGGAGACCCAGTACTTC. It encodes CSGLPGSGRGETQYF.

The chain joins TRBV27 to TRBJ1-4, with D maybe TRBD1 (5 bases). CDR1 is MNHEY, CDR2 SMNVEV, per germline (reference sequence). The CDR3 consists of 14 residues. Trimming stripped 3 bases from V and 4 bases from J, with 9 bases between. Here the CDR3 reads CASSFGGGNEKLFF. CDR3 nucleotide sequence: TGTGCCAGCAGTTTTGGGGGGGGTAATGAAAAACTGTTTTTT.

This clonotype was detected many times. V usage is TRBV20-1 and J usage is TRBJ1-4; D is undetermined. Trimming pared 4 bases from V and 8 bases from J, leaving 17 bases between. Germline V gives CDR1 DFQATT, CDR2 SNEGSKA (reference sequence). This CDR3 is built from 14 residues. The CDR3 coding sequence is TGCAGTGCTATCCTAAGAGCCGGGGTCGAAAAACTGTTTTTT. Protein: CSAILRAGVEKLFF.

This clonotype was recorded many times. A read error may produce the germline difference seen at one junction end. V is TRBV7-7 and J is TRBJ2-2; D not resolved. The germline V gene encodes CDR1 SSHAT and CDR2 FNYEAQ (reference sequence). CDR3 length equals 13 residues. CDR3 sequence (DNA): TGTGCTAGCAGTCCTCGGGCTGGCGGGGAGCTGTTTTTT. Protein sequence: CASSPRAGGELFF.